This entry lists 28 T cell receptor beta chains sequenced from one sample in a study of vaccination effects on CD4 cells after COVID-19. Their recognized antigens are unknown. Here immunoSEQ multiplex PCR was the method, and the copy in TCRdb shows in-frame clones only, minus some. The sample has around 46,000 clones, more than 65% seen once; the top ten hold roughly 5%. After roughly 10 days in culture, the CD4+ T cells were isolated. This material consisted of CD4+ T cells from PBMCs cultured without peptide, taken before COVID-19 vaccination. The receptors shown here come from a human donor who received a COVID-19 vaccine.

This clone was counted a single time. This sequence joins TRBV19 and TRBJ1-4; no clear D. Germline CDR1 LNHDA, CDR2 SQIVND (reference sequence). The CDR3 sequence is 12 residues long. Trimming removed 4 bases at V and 5 bases at J, with 5 bases between. The CDR3 region has the DNA TGTGCCAGTAGTAACAGAAATGAAAAACTGTTTTTT. Its translation: CASSNRNEKLFF.

This clone came up once. The rearrangement links TRBV6-5 to TRBJ2-7; weak D call: TRBD1 (7 bases). The V gene lost 0 bases and the J gene lost 6 bases, with 12 bases spanning the gap. The germline gives CDR1 MNHEY, CDR2 SVGAGI. This CDR3 is 14 amino acids long. CDR3: CASSYSGGGTEQYF. CDR3 in DNA: TGTGCCAGCAGTTACTCCGGAGGGGGCACCGAGCAGTACTTC.

The rearrangement links TRBV9 to TRBJ1-5, with 11 bases aligning to TRBD1. Germline V gene data show CDR1 as SGDLS and CDR2 as YYNGEE. V lost 2 bases to trimming and J lost 10 bases; unmatched junction nucleotides: 8. CDR3 size: 15 residues. In DNA form, the CDR3 reads TGTGCCAGCAGCGTCGGGACAGGGGGGGTGGGACCCCAGCATTTT. The encoded protein is CASSVGTGGVGPQHF.

The chain uses TRBV7-9 and TRBJ2-2; 15 bases align to TRBD2. Germline CDR1 and CDR2: SEHNR and FQNEAQ (reference sequence). V was pared by 6 bases and J by 1 base, with 6 bases of the junction left unmatched. This CDR3 spans 18 amino acids. The CDR3 coding sequence is TGTGCCAGCAGGAGGACTAGCGGGGGGGTAGAGAACACCGGGGAGCTGTTTTTT. Translated, it gives CASRRTSGGVENTGELFF. The variable domain in full, with the rest retrieved from reference TRBV7-9 and TRBJ2-2, is DTGVSQNPRHKITKRGQNVTFRCDPISEHNRLYWYRQTLGQGPEFLTYFQNEAQLEKSRLLSDRFSAERPKGSFSTLEIQRTEQGDSAMYLCASRRTSGGVENTGELFFGEGSRLTVL.

The chain has TRBV18 and TRBJ2-5, with 8 positions matching TRBD1. The CDR3 spans 16 residues. CDR1 and CDR2 (germline): KGHSH, LQKENI. V gave up 3 bases and J gave up 7 bases; unmatched junction bases: 13. CDR3 sequence (DNA): TGTGCCAGCTCACCCCCGAATGCGGGACAGGAGGGGACCCAGTACTTC. Protein product: CASSPPNAGQEGTQYF.

For this clone: The sample contains more than one DNA sequence encoding this CDR3. The chain links TRBV30 to TRBJ1-6; D uncertain. CDR1 is GTSNPN, CDR2 SVGIG, per germline (reference sequence). This CDR3 contains 13 residues. Trimming stripped 0 bases from V and 8 bases from J, with 8 bases between. The CDR3, as DNA: TGTGCCTGGAGTGTAAGGGCCGATTCACCCCTCCACTTT. It encodes CAWSVRADSPLHF. The variable domain in full, with the rest retrieved from reference TRBV30 and TRBJ1-6, is SQTIHQWPATLVQPVGSPLSLECTVEGTSNPNLYWYRQAAGRGLQLLFYSVGIGQISSEVPQNLSASRPQDRQFILSSKKLLLSDSGFYLCAWSVRADSPLHFGNGTRLTVT.

CDR3 loop: CASSPPGGQGGEAFF. DNA of the CDR3: TGTGCCAGCTCACCACCGGGTGGACAGGGGGGTGAAGCTTTCTTT. V and J are TRBV18 and TRBJ1-1, with 10 bases that match TRBD1. The CDR3 is made up of 15 amino acids. J gave up 7 bases and V 0 bases, and 5 bases lay outside the gene matches. CDR1 is KGHSH and CDR2 is LQKENI in the germline V gene.

This rearrangement joins TRBV2 to TRBJ2-7; no reliable D call. V lost 4 bases and J lost 0, with 10 bases in between. The CDR3 is 14 residues long. Germline CDR1 and CDR2: SNHLY and FYNNEI. The CDR3 protein is CASSVDIFSYEQYF. CDR3 sequence (DNA): TGTGCCAGCAGTGTTGACATTTTCTCCTACGAGCAGTACTTC.

This clone has just a few counts. The rearrangement joins TRBV2 to TRBJ2-2; no reliable D call. The length of the CDR3 is 15 residues. V was shortened by 4 bases and J by 2 bases, with 11 bases between the two germline ends. Germline loops: CDR1 SNHLY, CDR2 FYNNEI. The CDR3, as DNA: TGTGCCAGCAGTGTCGGGTACACAAACACCGGGGAGCTGTTTTTT. Its translation is CASSVGYTNTGELFF.

The genes are TRBV3-1 (or the pseudogene TRBV3-2) and TRBJ1-1, with D maybe TRBD1 (5 bases). This CDR3 is built from 13 residues. Trimming stripped 4 bases from V and 4 bases from J, with 10 bases between. Germline loops: CDR1 LGHDT, CDR2 YNNKEL (reference sequence). The CDR3: CASSRQGPTEAFF. CDR3 DNA sequence: TGTGCCAGCAGCCGCCAGGGACCCACTGAAGCTTTCTTT.

Details on this clone: The identical CDR3 is also encoded by other nucleotide sequences in the sample. The V and J genes are TRBV19 and TRBJ1-3, with 8 nucleotides matching TRBD1. Unmatched junction bases numbered 4, after V lost 6 bases and J lost 0 bases. There are 15 residues in the CDR3. The V gene's germline CDR1 is LNHDA and CDR2 SQIVND (reference sequence). The CDR3 loop reads CASRRDRSSGNTIYF. The CDR3 DNA follows: TGTGCCAGTAGGCGGGACAGGAGCTCTGGAAACACCATATATTTT.

This clone was picked up one time. The chain uses TRBV7-9 and TRBJ2-1, with D possibly being TRBD2 (7 bases). The CDR3 is 17 amino acids. Germline V gene data show CDR1 as SEHNR and CDR2 as FQNEAQ (reference sequence). Trimming left V 1 base short and J 2 bases short, with 15 bases between. The CDR3 protein is CASSLGRGGGTYNEQFF. The CDR3 DNA is TGTGCCAGCAGCTTAGGAAGGGGGGGCGGCACCTACAATGAGCAGTTCTTC. The variable domain in full, with the rest retrieved from reference TRBV7-9 and TRBJ2-1, is DTGVSQNPRHKITKRGQNVTFRCDPISEHNRLYWYRQTLGQGPEFLTYFQNEAQLEKSRLLSDRFSAERPKGSFSTLEIQRTEQGDSAMYLCASSLGRGGGTYNEQFFGPGTRLTVL.

This clone came up a few times. This chain connects TRBV3-1 (or the pseudogene TRBV3-2) to TRBJ1-6, with D unclear. Per germline, CDR1 LGHDT and CDR2 YNNKEL (reference sequence). This CDR3 is built from 15 residues. V lost 3 bases and J lost 10, with 16 bases in between. CDR3 bases: TGTGCCAGCAGCCAGAACGGACCCCGAGGCTCACCCCTCCACTTT. Translating it yields CASSQNGPRGSPLHF.

This chain joins TRBV15 and TRBJ1-1; D remains ambiguous. Germline lookup yields CDR1 LNHNV and CDR2 YYDKDF (reference sequence). There are 14 residues in the CDR3. The ends were cut back, 0 bases at V and 11 bases at J, with 16 bases in the middle. In DNA, the CDR3 is TGTGCCACCAGCAGAGATCGCAACGTCCGGGCGGCTTTCTTT. It is translated as CATSRDRNVRAAFF.

This chain links TRBV6-1 with TRBJ1-2; perhaps TRBD1 as D (5 bases). This CDR3 has 18 amino acids. V gave up 1 base and J gave up 2 bases, with 20 bases separating them. Germline V gene lookup returns CDR1 MNHNS and CDR2 SASEGT. The CDR3 nucleotides read TGTGCCAGCAGTGAAGAAGTCTACTTGGGACGGGTCAACTATGGCTACACCTTC. Translating it yields CASSEEVYLGRVNYGYTF.

The rearrangement uses TRBV5-4 and TRBJ1-2, with D possibly TRBD1 on 6 matching bases. Trimming took 4 bases from V and 3 from J, leaving 19 bases between them. The CDR3 runs to 16 residues. CDR1 and CDR2 from the germline V gene are SGHNT and YYREEE (reference sequence). CDR3 coding DNA: TGTGCCAGCAGCCCCCAAGGCAGGGGTAGAGACTATGGCTACACCTTC. Amino acids: CASSPQGRGRDYGYTF.

The chain couples TRBV2 to TRBJ1-2; D might be TRBD1 (5 bases). The CDR3 sequence is 12 residues long. Germline CDR1 SNHLY, CDR2 FYNNEI. V lost 6 bases, J lost 5 bases, and 10 bases lay in between. The CDR3 nucleotides are TGTGCCAGCAGCGGGGGGGTTTATGGCTACACCTTC. It specifies CASSGGVYGYTF.

The sample holds a few counts of this clone. This rearrangement joins TRBV5-8 to TRBJ1-5; D unresolved. Trimming cost V 1 base and J 11 bases, with 10 bases left between them. Germline CDR1 SGHTS, CDR2 YDEGEE. There are 12 residues in the CDR3. In DNA form, the CDR3 reads TGTGCCAGCAGCTTGTTATTAAAGACCCAGCATTTT. It encodes CASSLLLKTQHF. The whole variable domain, filled in from reference TRBV5-8 and TRBJ1-5, reads EAGVTQSPTHLIKTRGQQATLRCSPISGHTSVYWYQQALGLGLQFLLWYDEGEERNRGNFPPRFSGRQFPNYSSELNVNALELEDSALYLCASSLLLKTQHFGDGTRLSIL.

The chain couples TRBV7-2 to TRBJ2-1; 8 bases align to TRBD2. Germline assignment: CDR1 SGHTA and CDR2 FQGNSA. CDR3 length: 15 residues. Trimming took 5 bases from V and 7 from J; bases not matched to a gene: 10. The CDR3 nucleotides read TGTGCCAGCAGCATTAGCGGGGCCTCGGGGAATGAGCAGTTCTTC. It encodes CASSISGASGNEQFF.

This clone was seen only once. The chain recombines TRBV5-1 with TRBJ1-1; TRBD1 might be the D (5 bases). This CDR3 spans 13 amino acids. Germline V gene sequence: CDR1 SGHRS, CDR2 YFSETQ. The germline V and J ends were trimmed by 5 bases and 1 base, with 9 bases remaining between them. As DNA, the CDR3 is TGCGCCAGCAGGGCTCAGGGGAACACTGAAGCTTTCTTT. It codes for CASRAQGNTEAFF.

The chain uses TRBV5-1 and TRBJ2-7; D might be TRBD1 (5 bases). CDR3 length: 14 amino acids. The germline CDR1 and CDR2 sequences are SGHRS and YFSETQ. V was shortened by 3 bases and J by 0 bases, with 10 bases between the two germline ends. In DNA form, the CDR3 reads TGCGCCAGCAGCTCTGACAGCTTCTCCTACGAGCAGTACTTC. Residues: CASSSDSFSYEQYF.

This chain uses TRBV18 with TRBJ1-3; TRBD1 aligns across 7 bases. Germline V gene data show CDR1 as KGHSH and CDR2 as LQKENI. J gave up 1 base and V 3 bases, and 9 bases lay outside the gene matches. The CDR3 runs to 17 residues. The CDR3 is CASSPGTVRLSGNTIYF. The CDR3 DNA is TGTGCCAGCTCACCCGGGACAGTCCGCTTGTCTGGAAACACCATATATTTT.

This chain uses TRBV11-2 with TRBJ2-6, with D perhaps matching TRBD2 (6 bases). V was pared by 0 bases and J by 4 bases, with 10 bases between. The CDR3 totals 16 residues. In germline, CDR1 is SGHAT, CDR2 FQNNGV. CDR3 coding DNA: TGTGCCAGCAGCTTAGATCCGGGAGCCGGGGCCAACGTCCTGACTTTC. Translation: CASSLDPGAGANVLTF.

The chain links TRBV5-4 to TRBJ1-2; 9 nucleotides line up with TRBD1. The V gene end was trimmed by 4 bases and the J gene end by 2 bases; junction bases not matched to a gene: 3. Germline CDR1 and CDR2: SGHNT and YYREEE (reference sequence). There are 14 residues in the CDR3. In nucleotides, the CDR3 is TGTGCCAGCAGCCCACAGGGGGCGAACTATGGCTACACCTTC. Its translation: CASSPQGANYGYTF. Drawing the rest from reference TRBV5-4 and TRBJ1-2, the complete variable domain is ETGVTQSPTHLIKTRGQQVTLRCSSQSGHNTVSWYQQALGQGPQFIFQYYREEENGRGNFPPRFSGLQFPNYSSELNVNALELDDSALYLCASSPQGANYGYTFGSGTRLTVV.

The chain is built from TRBV19 and TRBJ2-7; the match to TRBD1 covers 8 bases. Germline loops: CDR1 LNHDA, CDR2 SQIVND (reference sequence). The CDR3 extends over 13 amino acids. V lost 4 bases and J lost 5; bases outside the gene matches: 4. This CDR3 reads CASSTDRGHEQYF. The CDR3 DNA reads TGTGCCAGTAGTACTGACAGGGGCCACGAGCAGTACTTC.

This chain joins TRBV5-1 and TRBJ1-2; possible D gene TRBD1, 5 bases. Trimming removed 3 bases at V and 4 bases at J, with 13 bases between. Germline V gene sequence: CDR1 SGHRS, CDR2 YFSETQ. CDR3 size: 14 residues. The DNA of the CDR3 is TGCGCCAGCAGCTGGGAATCCGACAGCTATGGCTACACCTTC. Translated: CASSWESDSYGYTF.

This clone was detected only a few times. DNA for the CDR3: TGTGCCAGCAGCCTCCAGGGAGACTATGGCTACACCTTC. This gives the protein CASSLQGDYGYTF. The genes are TRBV6-6 and TRBJ1-2; D perhaps matches TRBD1 (5 bases). This CDR3 has 13 amino acids. The V end was cut by 6 bases, the J end by 3 bases, with 11 bases between. The V gene's germline CDR1 is MNHNY and CDR2 SVGAGI (reference sequence).

This clone occurred many times. The chain joins TRBV28 to TRBJ1-3; 9 bases are a match to TRBD1. CDR1 and CDR2 from the germline V gene are MDHEN and SYDVKM. CDR3 length: 13 amino acids. The V segment lost 8 bases and the J segment 11 bases; nucleotides outside the gene matches: 10. The CDR3 spells CASGVTGGAAIYF. The DNA of the CDR3 is TGTGCCAGCGGGGTGACAGGGGGGGCCGCCATATATTTT.